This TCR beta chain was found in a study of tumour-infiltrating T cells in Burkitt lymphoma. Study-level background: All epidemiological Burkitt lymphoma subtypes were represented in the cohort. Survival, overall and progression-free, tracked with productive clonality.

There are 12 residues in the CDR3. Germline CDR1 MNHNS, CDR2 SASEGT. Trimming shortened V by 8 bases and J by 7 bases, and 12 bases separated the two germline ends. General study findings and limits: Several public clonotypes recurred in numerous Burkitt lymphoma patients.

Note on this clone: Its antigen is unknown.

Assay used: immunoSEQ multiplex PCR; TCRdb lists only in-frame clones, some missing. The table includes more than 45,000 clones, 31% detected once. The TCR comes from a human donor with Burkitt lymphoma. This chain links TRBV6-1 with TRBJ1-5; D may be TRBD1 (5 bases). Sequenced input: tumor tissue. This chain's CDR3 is CASRGGDQPQHF. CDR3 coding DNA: TGTGCCAGCCGCGGAGGGGACCAGCCCCAGCATTTT.